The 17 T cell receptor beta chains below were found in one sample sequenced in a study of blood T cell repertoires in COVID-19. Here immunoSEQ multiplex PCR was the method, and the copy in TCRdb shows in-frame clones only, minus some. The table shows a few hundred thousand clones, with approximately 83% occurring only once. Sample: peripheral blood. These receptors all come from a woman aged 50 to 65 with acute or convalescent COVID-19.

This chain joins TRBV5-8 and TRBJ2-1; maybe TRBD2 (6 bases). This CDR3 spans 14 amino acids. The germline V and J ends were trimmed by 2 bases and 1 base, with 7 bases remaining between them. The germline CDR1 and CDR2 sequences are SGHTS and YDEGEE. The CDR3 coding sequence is TGTGCCAGCAGCTTCCTAGCGTCCTACAATGAGCAGTTCTTC. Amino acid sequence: CASSFLASYNEQFF.

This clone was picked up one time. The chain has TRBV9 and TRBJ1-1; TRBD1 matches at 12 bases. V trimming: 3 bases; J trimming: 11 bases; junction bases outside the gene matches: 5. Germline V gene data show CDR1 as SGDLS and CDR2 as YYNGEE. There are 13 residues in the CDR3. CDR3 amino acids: CASSEPGTGGAFF. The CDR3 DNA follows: TGTGCCAGCAGCGAACCCGGGACAGGGGGCGCTTTCTTT. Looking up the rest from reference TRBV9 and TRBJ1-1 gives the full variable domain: DSGVTQTPKHLITATGQRVTLRCSPRSGDLSVYWYQQSLDQGLQFLIQYYNGEERAKGNILERFSAQQFPDLHSELNLSSLELGDSALYFCASSEPGTGGAFFGQGTRLTVV.

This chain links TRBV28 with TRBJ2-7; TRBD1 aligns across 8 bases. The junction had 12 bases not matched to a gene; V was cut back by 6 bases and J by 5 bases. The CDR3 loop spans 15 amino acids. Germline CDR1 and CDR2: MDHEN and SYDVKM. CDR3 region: CASRASGTGFHEQYF. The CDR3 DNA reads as TGTGCCAGCAGAGCATCCGGGACAGGCTTCCACGAGCAGTACTTC.

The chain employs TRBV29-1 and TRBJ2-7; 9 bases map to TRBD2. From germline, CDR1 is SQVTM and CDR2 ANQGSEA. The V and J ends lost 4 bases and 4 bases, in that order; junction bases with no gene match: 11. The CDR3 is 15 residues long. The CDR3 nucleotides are TGCAGCGTTGGGGTGGTTCTAGCGGGGAAATACGAGCAGTACTTC. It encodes CSVGVVLAGKYEQYF.

The CDR3 DNA follows: TGTGCCAGCACCCGAGATACGCAGTATTTT. Protein product: CASTRDTQYF. The rearrangement links TRBV7-9 to TRBJ2-3, with D hard to call. Trimming removed 7 bases at V and 5 bases at J, with 4 bases between. This CDR3 has 10 residues. The germline V gene has CDR1 SEHNR and CDR2 FQNEAQ (reference sequence).

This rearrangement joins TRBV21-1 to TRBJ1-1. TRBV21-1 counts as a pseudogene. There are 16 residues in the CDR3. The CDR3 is CASSTPGPQWNTEAFF. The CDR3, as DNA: TGTGCCAGCAGCACCCCCGGTCCCCAATGGAACACTGAAGCTTTCTTT.

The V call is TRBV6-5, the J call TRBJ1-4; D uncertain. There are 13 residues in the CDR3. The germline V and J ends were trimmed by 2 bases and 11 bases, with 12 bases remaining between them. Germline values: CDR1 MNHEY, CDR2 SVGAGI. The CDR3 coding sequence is TGTGCCAGCAGTTACCTCGAAGGGAGGAAACTGTTTTTT. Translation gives CASSYLEGRKLFF.

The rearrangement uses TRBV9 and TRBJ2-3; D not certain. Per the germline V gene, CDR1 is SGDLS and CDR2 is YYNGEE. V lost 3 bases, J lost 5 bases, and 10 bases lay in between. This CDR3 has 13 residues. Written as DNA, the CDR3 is TGTGCCAGCAGCGCCCTCCGCGAAGATACGCAGTATTTT. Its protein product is CASSALREDTQYF.

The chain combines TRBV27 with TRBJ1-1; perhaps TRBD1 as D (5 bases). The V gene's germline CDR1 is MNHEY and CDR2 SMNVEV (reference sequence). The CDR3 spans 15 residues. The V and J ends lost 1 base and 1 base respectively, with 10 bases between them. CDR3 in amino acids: CASSLYYRKNTEAFF. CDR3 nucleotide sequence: TGTGCCAGCAGTTTATATTACAGGAAGAACACTGAAGCTTTCTTT.

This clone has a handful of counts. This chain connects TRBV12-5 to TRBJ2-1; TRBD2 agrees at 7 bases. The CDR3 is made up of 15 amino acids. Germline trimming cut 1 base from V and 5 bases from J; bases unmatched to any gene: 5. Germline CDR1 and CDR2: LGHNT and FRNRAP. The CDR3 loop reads CASGLDLAANNEQFF. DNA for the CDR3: TGTGCTAGTGGTTTGGATCTAGCGGCGAACAATGAGCAGTTCTTC.

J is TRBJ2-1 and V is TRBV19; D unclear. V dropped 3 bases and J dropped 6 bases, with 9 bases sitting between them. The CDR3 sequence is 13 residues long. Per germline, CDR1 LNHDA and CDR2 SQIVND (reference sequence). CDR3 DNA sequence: TGTGCCAGTAGTATTCGCGATCGCAATGAGCAGTTCTTC. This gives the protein CASSIRDRNEQFF. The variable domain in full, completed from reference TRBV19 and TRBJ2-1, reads DGGITQSPKYLFRKEGQNVTLSCEQNLNHDAMYWYRQDPGQGLRLIYYSQIVNDFQKGDIAEGYSVSREKKESFPLTVTSAQKNPTAFYLCASSIRDRNEQFFGPGTRLTVL.

The CDR3 loop is CASSLMLAGDTDTQYF. The CDR3 bases are TGTGCCAGCAGCTTGATGTTAGCCGGGGACACAGATACGCAGTATTTT. This chain joins TRBV5-4 and TRBJ2-3; tentatively, D is TRBD2 (5 bases). Germline V gene data show CDR1 as SGHNT and CDR2 as YYREEE (reference sequence). The V end lost 1 base, the J end lost 2 bases, and 14 bases lay between the germline ends. The CDR3 spans 16 residues.

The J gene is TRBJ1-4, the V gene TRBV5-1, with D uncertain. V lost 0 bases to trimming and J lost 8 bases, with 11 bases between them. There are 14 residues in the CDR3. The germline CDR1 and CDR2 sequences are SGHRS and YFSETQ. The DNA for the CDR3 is TGCGCCAGCAGCTTGGTTGCACAGTCCGAAAAACTGTTTTTT. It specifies CASSLVAQSEKLFF.

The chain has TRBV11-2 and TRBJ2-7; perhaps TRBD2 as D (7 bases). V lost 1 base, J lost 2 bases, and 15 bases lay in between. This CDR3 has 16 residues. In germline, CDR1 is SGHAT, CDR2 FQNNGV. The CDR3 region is CASSLAPGGFPYEQYF. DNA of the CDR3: TGTGCCAGCAGCTTAGCGCCGGGGGGCTTTCCCTACGAGCAGTACTTC.

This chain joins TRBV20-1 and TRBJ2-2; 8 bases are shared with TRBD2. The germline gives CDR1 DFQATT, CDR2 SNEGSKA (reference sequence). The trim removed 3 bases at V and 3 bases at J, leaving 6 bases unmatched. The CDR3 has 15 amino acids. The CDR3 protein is CSASRRTSHTGELFF. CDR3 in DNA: TGCAGTGCTAGTAGGAGGACTAGCCACACCGGGGAGCTGTTTTTT.

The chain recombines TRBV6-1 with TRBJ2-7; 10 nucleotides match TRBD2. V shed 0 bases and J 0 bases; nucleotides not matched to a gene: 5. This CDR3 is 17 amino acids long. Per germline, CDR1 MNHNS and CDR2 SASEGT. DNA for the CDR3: TGTGCCAGCAGTGAAGCAGCGGGGGGGATACCCTCCTACGAGCAGTACTTC. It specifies CASSEAAGGIPSYEQYF.

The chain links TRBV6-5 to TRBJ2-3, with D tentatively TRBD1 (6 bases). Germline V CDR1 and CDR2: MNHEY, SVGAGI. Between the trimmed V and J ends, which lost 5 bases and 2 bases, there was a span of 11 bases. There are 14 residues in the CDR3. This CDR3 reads CASSKGVITDTQYF. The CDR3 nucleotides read TGTGCCAGCAGTAAGGGGGTTATCACAGATACGCAGTATTTT.